Sequencing of this TCR beta chain was carried out in a study of siplizumab effects on memory and regulatory T cells. Study-wide points: No functional test confirmed suppression by proliferating siplizumab-culture Tregs.

Notes on this clone: Its antigen remains unidentified.

Roughly 100,000 TCR templates per sample were assayed. Only in-frame clones appear in the TCRdb table, and some are missing; sequencing was by immunoSEQ multiplex PCR. The data show about 82,000 clones, 87% seen once. This receptor was obtained from a human donor in good health. Sequencing was carried out using Tregs sorted from blood.

CDR3 DNA: TGTGCCAGCAGTGGGGGACAAAGAACGGATACGCAGTATTTT. Translated, it gives CASSGGQRTDTQYF. The chain links TRBV6-5 to TRBJ2-3; maybe TRBD1 (6 bases). This CDR3 has 14 amino acids. Trimming took off 5 bases at V and 6 bases at J, with 15 bases between the two ends. Germline V lookup: CDR1 MNHEY, CDR2 SVGAGI.